This entry lists 7 T cell receptor beta chains sequenced from one sample in a study of cytomegalovirus exposure and HLA in healthy donors. Generated by immunoSEQ multiplex PCR, the TCRdb table keeps only in-frame clones and is missing some. The table records 90,000 to 150,000 clones, approximately 91% of them present only once. Sequenced input: PBMCs. The receptors here all came from a man aged 18-30 years in good health and CMV-seropositive.

The chain has TRBV11-2 and TRBJ2-5, with TRBD2 matching 10 bases. J gave up 2 bases and V 2 bases, and 5 bases lay outside the gene matches. The V gene's germline CDR1 is SGHAT and CDR2 FQNNGV. This CDR3 has 16 amino acids. CDR3 DNA: TGTGCCAGCAGCTTATGGGCTAGCGGGGGACAAGAGACCCAGTACTTC. It is translated as CASSLWASGGQETQYF.

The chain links TRBV7-2 to TRBJ2-3; D perhaps matches TRBD1 (6 bases). Germline CDR1 is SGHTA and CDR2 is FQGNSA. The CDR3 runs to 17 residues. V was shortened by 5 bases and J by 2 bases, with 20 bases between the two germline ends. The CDR3 spells CASSRRSMGAHTDTQYF. The CDR3 nucleotides read TGTGCCAGCAGCCGACGGTCTATGGGGGCACACACAGATACGCAGTATTTT.

The J gene is TRBJ1-2, the V gene TRBV6-1; 9 bases match TRBD1. The length of the CDR3 is 14 residues. V trimming: 6 bases; J trimming: 5 bases; junction bases outside the gene matches: 7. The germline gives CDR1 MNHNS, CDR2 SASEGT. The CDR3 loop is CASRRDRVLYGYTF. The CDR3 nucleotides read TGTGCCAGCAGGCGGGACAGGGTTTTATATGGCTACACCTTC.

Comments on this clone: A read error may account for a junction end that differs from germline. The rearrangement uses TRBV7-7 and TRBJ1-1, with a weak D call TRBD1 (5 bases). This CDR3 comprises 14 residues. Germline V gives CDR1 SSHAT, CDR2 FNYEAQ (reference sequence). The DNA of the CDR3 is TGTGCTAGCAGCTTAGGGACCCCGGGATCCGAAGCTTTCTTT. Residues: CASSLGTPGSEAFF.

The rearrangement links TRBV28 to TRBJ2-1, with TRBD2 matching over 10 bases. In germline, CDR1 is MDHEN, CDR2 SYDVKM. The V gene end was trimmed by 7 bases and the J gene end by 2 bases; junction bases not matched to a gene: 11. CDR3 length: 17 amino acids. The CDR3 DNA reads as TGTGCCAGCATCCCTCCCAGCGGGGGGGGGACCTACAATGAGCAGTTCTTC. Translation gives CASIPPSGGGTYNEQFF.

The J gene is TRBJ1-5, the V gene TRBV6-5; unclear D gene. Germline V gives CDR1 MNHEY, CDR2 SVGAGI. Between the trimmed V and J ends, which lost 7 bases and 4 bases, there was a span of 11 bases. The CDR3 contains 13 residues. The DNA of the CDR3 is TGTGCCAGCAAGGCAGGTGCGAATCAGCCCCAGCATTTT. It translates to CASKAGANQPQHF.

The chain couples TRBV7-8 to TRBJ2-2, with 10 bases identical to TRBD2. V shed 5 bases, J shed 6 bases, and the junction held 12 bases outside the gene matches. Germline values: CDR1 SGHVS, CDR2 FQNEAQ. This CDR3 region has 17 residues. This CDR3 is CASSPRVLAGIAGELFF. The CDR3 DNA follows: TGTGCCAGCAGCCCAAGGGTACTAGCGGGGATCGCCGGGGAGCTGTTTTTT.